This T cell receptor beta chain was recovered during a study of blood T cells in healthy people across ages. Study findings and constraints: Considered underestimates were the diversity estimates obtained from one million T cells.

Combining a sample-barcoded 5' primer with a J-beta primer mix, a second PCR ran for roughly 7 to 12 cycles. Tags on each cDNA molecule came from a template-switch adaptor with 12 random nucleotides. TCRdb called the 5' RACE reads again in MiXCR, with one record for every CDR3 protein. The sample lists roughly 730,000 distinct CDR3 sequences, more than 55% occurring once. Remarks on this clonotype: Its antigen is not known.

With 5 bases clipped from V and 8 bases from J, the junction kept 6 bases outside the gene matches. CDR3 length: 15 residues. CDR1 and CDR2 (germline): SGHTA, FQGTGA. The TCR sequence derives from a man in his forties or fifties in good health. Input material: blood. V and J are TRBV7-3 and TRBJ2-1, with 13 bases aligning to TRBD2. DNA of the CDR3: TGTGCCAGCAGCCCTCGACTAGCGGGAGGAGATGAGCAGTTCTTC. As protein: CASSPRLAGGDEQFF.